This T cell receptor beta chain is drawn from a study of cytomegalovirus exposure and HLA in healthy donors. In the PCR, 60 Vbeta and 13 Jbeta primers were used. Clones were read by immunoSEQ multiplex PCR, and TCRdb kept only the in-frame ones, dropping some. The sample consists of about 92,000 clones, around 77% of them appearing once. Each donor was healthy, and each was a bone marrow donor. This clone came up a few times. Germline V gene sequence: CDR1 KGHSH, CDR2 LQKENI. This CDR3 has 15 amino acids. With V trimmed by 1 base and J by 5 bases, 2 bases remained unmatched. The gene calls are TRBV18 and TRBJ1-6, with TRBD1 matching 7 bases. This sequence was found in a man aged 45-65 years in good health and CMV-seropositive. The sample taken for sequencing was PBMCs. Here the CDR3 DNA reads TGTGCCAGCTCACCACAGGGGGCGAATAATTCACCCCTCCACTTT. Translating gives CASSPQGANNSPLHF.